This TCR beta chain derives from a study of PD-L1 blockade in urothelial cancer. Study context: Patients with male sex and bladder-origin urothelial cancer accounted for about nine tenths of the roughly 29 enrolled.

The protocol was immunoSEQ multiplex PCR, while the TCRdb copy is restricted to in-frame clones and leaves out a portion. Of about 88,000 clones in the sample, 90% to 95% were seen once. Urothelial carcinoma affected the patients, and it was locally advanced or metastatic. This CDR3 is 11 amino acids long. V was shortened by 1 base and J by 10 bases, with 10 bases between the two germline ends. Germline CDR1 reads GTSNPN; CDR2 reads SVGIG (reference sequence). The chain uses TRBV30 and TRBJ1-1, with D possibly being TRBD1 (5 bases). This TCR came from a man in his sixties with urothelial cancer. Material: PBMCs, obtained around atezolizumab (anti-PD-L1) treatment. The DNA for the CDR3 is TGTGCCTGGAGTGCCTCTAGGGGAGCTTTCTTT. Amino acid sequence: CAWSASRGAFF. Full variable domain (outside the CDR3, taken from reference TRBV30 and TRBJ1-1): SQTIHQWPATLVQPVGSPLSLECTVEGTSNPNLYWYRQAAGRGLQLLFYSVGIGQISSEVPQNLSASRPQDRQFILSSKKLLLSDSGFYLCAWSASRGAFFGQGTRLTVV.